This TCR beta chain derives from a study of T cell responses to AZD1222 COVID-19 vaccine. For this clone: The antigen is not known.

Deletions cut 0 bases from V and 5 bases from J, with 8 bases between. The germline V gene has CDR1 MNHNY and CDR2 SVGAGI (reference sequence). The CDR3 is 15 amino acids. The table came from immunoSEQ multiplex PCR; TCRdb's copy has only in-frame clones and leaves some out. Of approximately 120,000 clones in the sample, approximately 85% were seen once. Overall study findings and caveats: Spike-wide coverage was observed for vaccine-associated CD4 TCRs, with dominant responses at 160-218 and 743-854. Reportedly, nearly half of unique spike TCRs recognized epitopes outside B.1.351/B.1.1.7 mutations. The number of AZD1222 recipients seropositive at baseline was only five or six. In a largely white British group with more females than males, clonal diversity was possibly underestimated.

This clonotype was sampled from an adult who received the AZD1222 COVID-19 vaccine. The sequenced sample was peripheral blood, obtained 28 days after the second AZD1222 dose. The rearrangement joins TRBV6-6 to TRBJ1-6, with D uncertain. The DNA for the CDR3 is TGTGCCAGCAGTTACTCATTGGGGAATAATTCACCCCTCCACTTT. As protein: CASSYSLGNNSPLHF.